In this sample, the clone carrying this TCR beta chain turned up many times. Its antigen is unidentified. The data were taken from a study of CD8+CD57+ T cells in acquired aplastic anemia. Genomic DNA constituted the template upon which TCR beta VDJ and CDR3 profiling was performed. One entry per CDR3 protein, called by TCRdb with MiXCR from the reads. The table includes roughly 290,000 distinct CDR3 sequences, roughly 61% detected once. In patients chosen for sequencing, flow cytometry had shown CD8+CD57+ cell expansion. General study findings and limits: Shared by patients and controls, fewer than 30 CD8+ CDR3s were abundant in patients.

The CDR3 runs 15 residues. The V gene end was trimmed by 8 bases and the J gene end by 3 bases; junction bases not matched to a gene: 10. Germline CDR1 and CDR2: LNHDA and SQIVND (reference sequence). This TCR was sampled from a human donor with aplastic anemia. The material sequenced was sorted CD4+, CD8+, or CD8+CD57+ T cells (not recorded which) from PBMCs. The chain uses TRBV19 and TRBJ2-7; 10 nucleotides align to TRBD1. The DNA for the CDR3 is TGTGCCAGTCGCGAAACCGGGACAGGGGTCTACGAGCAGTACTTC. It yields the protein CASRETGTGVYEQYF.